The T cell receptor (beta chain) described here comes from a study of control samples from healthy donors and cancer patients. Per germline, CDR1 SQVTM and CDR2 ANQGSEA. Trimming took off 2 bases at V and 7 bases at J, with 14 bases between the two ends. The CDR3 has 14 amino acids. This table comes from immunoSEQ multiplex PCR, and its TCRdb copy is limited to in-frame clones, with some not included. The table lists some 410,000 clones, roughly 90% of them singletons, with just under 6.5% in the top ten. This clone was detected only a few times. The chain carries TRBV29-1 and TRBJ2-2, with a weak D call TRBD1 (5 bases). The sequencing sample was made of PBMCs. The receptor comes from a man aged 35 to 55 with head and neck cancer. The CDR3 DNA is TGCAGCGTTGAATCCGGACGAAGGGGCGGGGAGCTGTTTTTT. Translation: CSVESGRRGGELFF.